This section outlines one T cell receptor beta chain sequence together with its context. Its antigen is not identified. Libraries were prepared by immunoSEQ multiplex PCR; TCRdb keeps only in-frame clonotypes and omits some of them. The sample has 45,000 to 60,000 clones, 85% to 90% seen once. Trimming pared 3 bases from V and 5 bases from J, leaving 13 bases between. This CDR3 is built from 14 residues. From germline, CDR1 is LNHDA and CDR2 SQIVND (reference sequence). The sample belongs to a study of T cell clones after liver transplantation. Study-wide findings and caveats: Graft donor-reactive T cells may have migrated into the graft rather than being deleted. Low donor cell numbers restricted donor-reactive repertoire measurement in two subjects.

This material consisted of CD8+ T cells from blood, taken 12 months after liver transplant. J is TRBJ1-1 and V is TRBV19, with D tentatively TRBD1 (5 bases). The sequence derives from a human patient who received a liver transplant. A subset of T cells may come from the graft donor. CDR3 nucleotide sequence: TGTGCCAGTAGTATCTCTGGGCGGGGGACTGAAGCTTTCTTT. It yields the protein CASSISGRGTEAFF.